This T cell receptor beta chain was recovered during a study of control samples from healthy donors and cancer patients. Sequencing was performed with immunoSEQ multiplex PCR; in TCRdb, only in-frame clones are kept and a portion is missing. The profile shows some 87,000 clones, 91% of them singletons. The clonotype originates from a man aged 30-40 years in good health. The sample was blood.

The CDR3 DNA reads as TGTGCCAGCAGCTTTAGCGGGGGGGCCACCAAAAACATTCAGTACTTC. It specifies CASSFSGGATKNIQYF. This chain uses TRBV7-2 with TRBJ2-4, with 11 bases lining up with TRBD2. Germline CDR1 reads SGHTA; CDR2 reads FQGNSA. J was trimmed by 2 bases and V by 3 bases; bases with no gene match: 3. This CDR3 spans 16 amino acids.